The source of this TCR beta chain is a study of blood T cell repertoires in COVID-19. Using immunoSEQ multiplex PCR, the repertoire was profiled, and TCRdb retains in-frame clones only, with some absent. This table has about 310,000 clones, about 89% appearing once. Specimen: PBMCs or T cells enriched from blood (not recorded which). The receptor comes from a woman aged 40 to 50 who had recovered from COVID-19.

The CDR3 reads CASSRDRGWNSPLHF. The CDR3 DNA reads TGTGCCAGCAGCCGGGACAGGGGGTGGAATTCACCCCTCCACTTT. The rearrangement links TRBV11-1 to TRBJ1-6, with 11 bases identical to TRBD1. The CDR3 is 15 residues long. CDR1 SGHAT and CDR2 FQDESV come from the germline V gene (reference sequence). The J segment lost 7 bases and the V segment lost 5 bases, leaving 4 bases of the junction unmatched.